The TCR beta chain under discussion was sequenced for a study of cytomegalovirus exposure and HLA in healthy donors (dated by TCRdb to the late 2010s). About the full investigation: According to an earlier analysis of 550 to 750 of the donors, 150 million to 200 million T cells yielded over 100 million unique TCR beta sequences and less than 300 Gb of sequence data. An early release covering about 600 HLA-typed donors comprised about 300 gigabases of sequencing data and tens of millions of unique TCR sequences. Of the approximately 400 genotyped donors, over 80% were placed in the genetic ancestry cluster associated with self-reported Caucasian donors. The study aimed to test whether cataloging public T cell receptors could reveal signatures of past pathogen exposure. The study profiled the T cell repertoires of 550 to 700 subjects by immunosequencing and related them to cytomegalovirus serostatus. Along with the approximately 700-subject first cohort, a separate validation cohort of 120 different subjects was used. To predict cytomegalovirus infection status, the study brought together high-throughput TCR immunosequencing, statistical association of individual TCRs with disease status, and machine learning. A later analysis re-examined previously published TCR beta repertoires from more than 550 donors and added high-resolution HLA genotyping to investigate patterns of TCR occurrence. In the later analysis, no new phenotypic data were used to find candidate immune exposures; instead, reliance was placed on TCR beta sequences and their occurrence across donors. To decide whether each TCR beta V gene segment behaved as functional or pseudogenic, an earlier analysis of 587 of the donors relied on high-throughput TCR beta sequencing. Donor age, sex, ethnicity and CMV serostatus were compiled alongside the repertoire data. A later genetic analysis took genome-wide SNP genotypes for about three fifths of the 666 donors and used that subset as a discovery cohort. Every discovery cohort repertoire had been produced on one sequencing platform. HLA typing included class I and class II loci at four-digit resolution. Typing coverage differed by locus: A, B, C, DRB1 and DQB1 were typed in roughly 620-640 donors, DQA1 in about 500, DPA1 in some 600, and DPB1 in 472. Because of strong linkage in the cohort, five DR-DQ haplotypes were treated as single units for association and clustering. Among 398 genotyped donors of the cohort, an average of roughly 230,000 unique TCR beta nucleotide sequences was sequenced per donor, of which roughly 17% were non-productive. General conclusions and limits of the study: According to a later analysis, TCR association rates differed among HLA loci, with DRB1 alleles showing the most associated TCRs and HLA-C alleles showing the fewest. A further reported finding was that TCR beta sequences accurately predicted the HLA-A and HLA-B alleles for most subjects in the first cohort. V-gene and J-gene trimming of TCR beta chains was associated with a missense DCLRE1C variant in a later genetic analysis, and the association was replicated in an independent cohort. An earlier analysis of some 590 of the donors showed that most TCR beta V segments appeared in productive rearrangements either about 87% or about 30% of the time, which broadly matched IMGT annotations. A few of the identified cytomegalovirus-associated TCR beta chains were confirmed in vitro to be specific for cytomegalovirus antigens. The sequencing pipeline was judged likely to have produced a cluster of highly shared sequence variants as a technical artifact. In a later genetic analysis, fewer N-insertions in productive TCRs were reported among donors in an Asian-associated ancestry cluster than the roughly 700-donor mean. Correlated functional status among segregating V segments might be attributable to linkage disequilibrium, but an unknown experimental factor could not be ruled out. In a later analysis, several top co-occurrence clusters were reported to appear linked to parvovirus B19, influenza, CMV and Epstein-Barr virus. Across donors, most TCR sequences were observed very rarely, whereas some public TCRs were present in many individuals. Specific HLA alleles were associated with around 18,000 TCR beta sequences at a false discovery rate of 0.05 in a later analysis. The cohort was sequenced for TCR beta chains only, and without alpha or paired-chain data the features that could be detected were limited. Strong co-occurrence of HLA alleles, especially DR and DQ, made assigning TCR associations to individual alleles difficult. In the study, around 150 TCR beta chains were listed as associated with cytomegalovirus. Roughly uniform sequencing depth across donors was assumed in presence/absence analyses, although this assumption may not hold. Most CMV-associated TCR beta chains appeared to be HLA-restricted in a later analysis, and the HLA associations seemed to be driven largely by CMV exposure. According to the authors, the approach could potentially be generalized to other disease states and immunological phenotypes. The earlier analysis of approximately 540 of the donors excluded about 16 rarely observed V segments, including chromosome 9 orphons, because counts were too low. The 87-base-pair reads could not distinguish some IMGT-functional V segments, including TRBV6-2 and TRBV6-3, so those segments were excluded. Compared with equally common non-associated chains, HLA-associated TCR beta chains in a later analysis were more clonally expanded and had lower generation probabilities. The classifier was reported to diagnose cytomegalovirus status with high specificity and sensitivity in both the original and validation cohorts. HLA typing was unavailable for some donors at each locus, so association tests used only the typed subset. The only immune exposure information available for the cohort was CMV serostatus.

The germline V gene (reference sequence) specifies MNHNY as CDR1 and SVGAGI as CDR2. Measured from the cysteine to the phenylalanine, the CDR3 is 15 residues long. The kept DNA is CDR3 alone, 45 bases in frame from the first base. From V the trimming removes 7 bases and from J it removes 6 bases, while the gene matches leave 11 bases of the junction unaccounted for. The cohort consisted of approximately 670 healthy bone marrow donors. At the time of sampling, all cohort members were nominally healthy, though unrecorded immune exposures were likely present. Of the roughly 670 cohort members, roughly 290 had a positive CMV serostatus and about 400 had a negative one, while no CMV serostatus was recorded for the donor. Every donor gave a peripheral blood sample, and the peripheral blood mononuclear cells from that sample were used for TCR beta sequencing. The Qiagen DNeasy Blood Extraction Kit was used to extract genomic DNA from the blood cell samples.

In the case of this clone: Its antigen specificity is not known. No clone much larger than this one lies a single base away; base qualities are absent.

Library method: the immunoSEQ multiplex PCR assay. A mixture of 60 forward primers for TCR Vbeta segments and 13 reverse primers for TCR Jbeta segments was used in the multiplex PCR. A multiplex PCR assay on genomic DNA amplified the CDR3 region of rearranged TCR beta genes. The Illumina HiSeq System was used to sequence the amplified TCR beta libraries as 87-base-pair reads. Per the original workflow: In a later analysis, about 80 million unique TCR beta chains were counted across the 500 to 850 repertoires, and roughly 10 million of these chains were shared by at least two donors. Raw reads were error-corrected and collapsed into unique sequences by a nearest-neighbor algorithm in which closely related sequences were merged to remove PCR and sequencing errors. CDR3 sequences were aligned to IMGT reference sequences to assign V, D and J gene segments. Each retained sequence needed at least a six-nucleotide match to both a V gene segment and a J gene segment. Rearrangements were called productive when the CDR3 lacked stop codons and stayed in frame with V and J; all others were non-productive. CDR3 was defined by IMGT convention, running from the second conserved V-encoded cysteine to the conserved J-encoded phenylalanine. In an earlier analysis of around 600 of the donors, sequences lacking an unambiguous match to a single V gene segment were excluded. An earlier analysis of 500 to 700 of the donors classified V segments as functional when productive rearrangements were above 56.7% and as segregating when the standard deviation between donors was above 5%. A statistical classification framework was built to diagnose cytomegalovirus status from the catalog of TCR beta chain sequences. A later analysis assigned V and J genes by comparing TCR nucleotide sequences with IMGT/GENE-DB human TR gene sequences. The TCRdist pipeline was used in a later analysis to assign CDR3 sequences and most-parsimonious VDJ recombination scenarios. In a later analysis, each TCR beta chain was defined by its CDR3 amino acid sequence together with its V-gene family, and reads without a unique V-gene family were excluded. To address suspected cross-contamination and a sequencing artifact, a later analysis removed roughly 580 highly shared, low-generation-probability nucleotide sequences. A later analysis calculated a clonal expansion index for each public chain from normalized within-repertoire ranks of inferred template counts. In a later analysis, generation probabilities were computed with a VDJ recombination model fitted to out-of-frame rearrangements, and the resulting probabilities were checked against IGoR. In a later analysis, hypergeometric tests were used to score TCR-TCR, TCR-HLA and TCR-CMV co-occurrence, with a repertoire-size bias correction applied to TCR pairs. A later analysis estimated false discovery rates by permuting HLA or CMV assignments 20 times. In a later analysis, co-occurring TCRs were grouped using DBSCAN, with TCRdist sequence similarity added in when clustering inside HLA-allele-positive subsets. Repertoires with fewer than 30,000 or more than 120,000 public chains were left out of co-occurrence clustering, as were about five repertoires with anomalous nucleotide sharing. TCRdb retrieved this table from immuneACCESS and kept in-frame rearrangements only. Not all clones are present; in checked studies, unresolved V genes account for under half, and no reason is known for the remainder. V, J and clone size reflect that table, while D and trimming were determined from the DNA. The sample contains over 70,000 clones, about 74% of them found a single time. The ten largest clones add up to more than 9.5% of the sample.

This TCR came from a human donor in good health. The chain uses TRBV6-6 and TRBJ2-2; a stretch of 7 junction bases matches TRBD2. Specimen: PBMCs. The DNA is TGTGCCAGCATCCAACGGGACTACCCTCCCGGGGAGCTGTTTTTT. This encodes CASIQRDYPPGELFF.